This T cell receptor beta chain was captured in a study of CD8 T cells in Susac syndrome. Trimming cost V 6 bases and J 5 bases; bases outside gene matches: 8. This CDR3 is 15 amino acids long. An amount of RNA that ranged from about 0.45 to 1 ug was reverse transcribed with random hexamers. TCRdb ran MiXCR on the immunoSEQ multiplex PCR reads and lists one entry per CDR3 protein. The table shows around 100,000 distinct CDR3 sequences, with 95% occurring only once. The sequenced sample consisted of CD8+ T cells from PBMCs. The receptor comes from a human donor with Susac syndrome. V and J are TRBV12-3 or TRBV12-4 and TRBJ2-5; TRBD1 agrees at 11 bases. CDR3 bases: TGTGCCAGCAGCCCGGGACAGGGGGTTTGGGAGACCCAGTACTTC. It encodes CASSPGQGVWETQYF.